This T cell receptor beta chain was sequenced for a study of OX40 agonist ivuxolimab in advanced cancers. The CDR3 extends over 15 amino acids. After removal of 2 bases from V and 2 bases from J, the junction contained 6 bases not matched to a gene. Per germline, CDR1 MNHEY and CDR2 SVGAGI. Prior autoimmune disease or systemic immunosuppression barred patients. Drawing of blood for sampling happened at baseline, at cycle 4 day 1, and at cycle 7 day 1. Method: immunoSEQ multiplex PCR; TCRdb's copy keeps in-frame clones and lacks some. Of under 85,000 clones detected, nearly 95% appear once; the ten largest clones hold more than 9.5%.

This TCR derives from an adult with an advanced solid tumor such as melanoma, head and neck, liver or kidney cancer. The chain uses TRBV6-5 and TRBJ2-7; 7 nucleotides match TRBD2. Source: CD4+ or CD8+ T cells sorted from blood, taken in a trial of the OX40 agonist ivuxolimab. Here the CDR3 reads CASSYGVGGAYEQYF. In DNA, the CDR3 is TGTGCCAGCAGTTACGGGGTTGGGGGGGCCTACGAGCAGTACTTC.